The present T cell receptor beta chain was sequenced within a study of T cells in tuberculosis. Study at large: T cells were selected with CD1B tetramers loaded with glucose monomycolate. In South Africa, adults with active tuberculosis were compared with IGRA-negative and latently infected IGRA-positive adolescents.

V lost 6 bases and J lost 0, with 9 bases in between. The CDR3 loop spans 13 amino acids. Germline assignment: CDR1 SGHTA and CDR2 FQGNSA. The data were produced by immunoSEQ multiplex PCR, yet TCRdb's version contains in-frame clones alone and is incomplete. Among roughly 41,000 clones, around 93% were seen once, and the ten largest hold about 12%. V gene TRBV7-2 combines with J gene TRBJ2-7; D is unresolved. The sequence derives from a donor between 5 and 29 years old with latent tuberculosis or without tuberculosis infection. Some clones in this sample may be carry-over from other donors' samples. The sample was PBMCs. The CDR3 DNA reads as TGTGCCAGCAGACCCTCCGGCTCCTACGAGCAGTACTTC. It codes for CASRPSGSYEQYF. The full variable domain, in which reference TRBV7-2 and TRBJ2-7 provide the parts outside the CDR3, is GAGVSQSPSNKVTEKGKDVELRCDPISGHTALYWYRQSLGQGLEFLIYFQGNSAPDKSGLPSDRFSAERTGGSVSTLTIQRTQQEDSAVYLCASRPSGSYEQYFGPGTRLTVT.